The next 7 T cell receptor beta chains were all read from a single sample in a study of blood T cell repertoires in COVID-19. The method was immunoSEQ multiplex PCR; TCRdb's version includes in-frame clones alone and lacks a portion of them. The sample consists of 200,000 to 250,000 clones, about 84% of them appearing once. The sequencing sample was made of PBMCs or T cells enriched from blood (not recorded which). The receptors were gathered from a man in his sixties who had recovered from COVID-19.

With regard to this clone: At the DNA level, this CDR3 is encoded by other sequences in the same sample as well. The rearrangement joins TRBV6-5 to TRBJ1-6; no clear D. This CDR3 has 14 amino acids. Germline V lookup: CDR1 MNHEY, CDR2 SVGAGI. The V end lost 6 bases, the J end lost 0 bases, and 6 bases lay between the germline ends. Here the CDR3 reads CASRESSYNSPLHF. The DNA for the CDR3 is TGTGCCAGCAGAGAGAGCTCCTATAATTCACCCCTCCACTTT.

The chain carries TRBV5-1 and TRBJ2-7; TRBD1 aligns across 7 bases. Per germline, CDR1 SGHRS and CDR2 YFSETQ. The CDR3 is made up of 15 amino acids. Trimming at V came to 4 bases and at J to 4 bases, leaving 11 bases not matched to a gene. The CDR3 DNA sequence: TGCGCCAGCAGCCAGGGGACAGCCTCCTTGTACGAGCAGTACTTC. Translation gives CASSQGTASLYEQYF.

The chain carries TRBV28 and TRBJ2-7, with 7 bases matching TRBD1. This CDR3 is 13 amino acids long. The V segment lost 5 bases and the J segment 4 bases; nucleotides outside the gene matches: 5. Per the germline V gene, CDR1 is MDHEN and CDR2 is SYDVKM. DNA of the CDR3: TGTGCCAGCAGTGTAGGGGGCAGGTACGAGCAGTACTTC. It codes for CASSVGGRYEQYF.

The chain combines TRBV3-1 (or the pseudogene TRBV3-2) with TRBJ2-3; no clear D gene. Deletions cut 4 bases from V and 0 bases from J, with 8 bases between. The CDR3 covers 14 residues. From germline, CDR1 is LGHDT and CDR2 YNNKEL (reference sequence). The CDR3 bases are TGTGCCAGCAGCCCCGTACAGAGCACAGATACGCAGTATTTT. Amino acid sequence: CASSPVQSTDTQYF.

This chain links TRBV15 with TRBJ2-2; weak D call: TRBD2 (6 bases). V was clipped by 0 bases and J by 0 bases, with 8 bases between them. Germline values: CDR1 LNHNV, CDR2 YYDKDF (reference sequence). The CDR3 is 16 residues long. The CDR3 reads CATSRDGGANTGELFF. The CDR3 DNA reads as TGTGCCACCAGCAGAGATGGCGGGGCGAACACCGGGGAGCTGTTTTTT.

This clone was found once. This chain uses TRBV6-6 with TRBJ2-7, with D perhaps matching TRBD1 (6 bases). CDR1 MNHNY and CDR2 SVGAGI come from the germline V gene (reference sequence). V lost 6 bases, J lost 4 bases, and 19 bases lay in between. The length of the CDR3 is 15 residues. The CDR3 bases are TGTGCCAGCAGGTCCAACCGGCAGGGGAATTACGAGCAGTACTTC. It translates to CASRSNRQGNYEQYF.

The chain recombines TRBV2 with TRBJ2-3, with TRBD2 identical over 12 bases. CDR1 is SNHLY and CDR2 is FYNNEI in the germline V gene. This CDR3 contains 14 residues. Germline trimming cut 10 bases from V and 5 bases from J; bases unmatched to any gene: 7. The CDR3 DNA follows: TGTGCCAATTCACTAGCGGGGGGAATAGATACGCAGTATTTT. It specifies CANSLAGGIDTQYF. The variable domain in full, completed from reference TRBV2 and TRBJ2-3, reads EPEVTQTPSHQVTQMGQEVILRCVPISNHLYFYWYRQILGQKVEFLVSFYNNEISEKSEIFDDQFSVERPDGSNFTLKIRSTKLEDSAMYFCANSLAGGIDTQYFGPGTRLTVL.